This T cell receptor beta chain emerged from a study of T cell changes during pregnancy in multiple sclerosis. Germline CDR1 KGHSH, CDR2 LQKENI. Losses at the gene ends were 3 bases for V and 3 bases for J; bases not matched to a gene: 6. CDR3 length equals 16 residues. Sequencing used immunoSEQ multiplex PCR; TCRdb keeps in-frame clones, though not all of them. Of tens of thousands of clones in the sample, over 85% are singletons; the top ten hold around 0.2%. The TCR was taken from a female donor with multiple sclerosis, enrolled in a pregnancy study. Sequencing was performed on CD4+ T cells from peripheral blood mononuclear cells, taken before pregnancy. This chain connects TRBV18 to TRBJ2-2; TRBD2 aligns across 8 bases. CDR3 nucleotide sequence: TGTGCCAGCTCACCTCGGACTAGCAGGGACACCGGGGAGCTGTTTTTT. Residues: CASSPRTSRDTGELFF. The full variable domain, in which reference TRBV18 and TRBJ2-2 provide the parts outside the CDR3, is NAGVMQNPRHLVRRRGQEARLRCSPMKGHSHVYWYRQLPEEGLKFMVYLQKENIIDESGMPKERFSAEFPKEGPSILRIQQVVRGDSAAYFCASSPRTSRDTGELFFGEGSRLTVL.